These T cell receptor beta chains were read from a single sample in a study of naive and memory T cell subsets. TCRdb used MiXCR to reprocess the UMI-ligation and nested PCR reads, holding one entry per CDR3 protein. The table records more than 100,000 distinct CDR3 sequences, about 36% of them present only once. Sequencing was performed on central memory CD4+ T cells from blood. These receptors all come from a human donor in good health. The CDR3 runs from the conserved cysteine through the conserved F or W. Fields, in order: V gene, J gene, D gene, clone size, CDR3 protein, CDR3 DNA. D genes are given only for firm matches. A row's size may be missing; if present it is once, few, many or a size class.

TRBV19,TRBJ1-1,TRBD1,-,CASSGTGWGNTEAFF,TGTGCCAGTAGTGGGACAGGTTGGGGAAACACTGAAGCTTTCTTT
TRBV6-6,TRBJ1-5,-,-,CASSYSKVSNQPQHF,TGTGCCAGCAGTTACTCGAAGGTTAGCAATCAGCCCCAGCATTTT
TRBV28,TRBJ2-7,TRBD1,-,CATKGRGQTYEQYF,TGTGCCACCAAGGGACGGGGACAGACCTACGAGCAGTACTTC
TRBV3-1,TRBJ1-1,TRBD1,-,CASSRGGAVTEAFF,TGTGCCAGCAGCCGAGGGGGCGCGGTGACTGAAGCTTTCTTT
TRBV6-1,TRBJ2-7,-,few,CASRKDYEQYF,TGTGCCAGCAGAAAGGACTACGAGCAGTACTTC
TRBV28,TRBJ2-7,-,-,CASSPSRDITPYERYF,TGTGCCAGCAGTCCTTCTCGGGACATCACTCCCTACGAGCGGTACTTC
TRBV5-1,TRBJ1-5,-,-,CASSLAGPDQPQHF,TGCGCCAGCAGCCTGGCGGGTCCCGATCAGCCCCAGCATTTT
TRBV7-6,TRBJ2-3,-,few,CASSPRGAPDTQYF,TGTGCCAGCAGCCCTCGGGGCGCCCCAGATACGCAGTATTTT
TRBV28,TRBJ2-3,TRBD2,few,CASSLASGRLSTDTQYF,TGTGCCAGCAGTTTGGCTAGCGGGAGGTTGAGCACAGATACGCAGTATTTT
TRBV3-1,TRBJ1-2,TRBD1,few,CASSFRDREFYGYTF,TGTGCCAGCAGCTTCCGGGACAGGGAGTTTTATGGCTACACCTTC
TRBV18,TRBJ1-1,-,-,CASSPNQGTTEAFF,TGTGCCAGCTCACCAAACCAGGGAACCACTGAAGCTTTCTTT
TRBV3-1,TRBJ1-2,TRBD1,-,CASSRWTGLGGYTF,TGTGCCAGCAGCCGGTGGACAGGGCTTGGCGGCTACACCTTC
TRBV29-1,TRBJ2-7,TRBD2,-,CSVRLAGPYEQYF,TGCAGCGTCCGACTAGCGGGTCCCTACGAGCAGTACTTC
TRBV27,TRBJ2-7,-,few,CASSSTKSVGTPPYEQYF,TGTGCCAGCAGTTCTACAAAGAGTGTCGGGACACCCCCCTACGAGCAGTACTTC
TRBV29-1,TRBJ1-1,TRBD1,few,CSVDRGHTEAFF,TGCAGCGTTGACAGGGGGCACACTGAAGCTTTCTTT
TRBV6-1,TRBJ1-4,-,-,CASTPTSTNEKLFF,TGTGCCAGCACCCCAACCTCAACTAATGAAAAACTGTTTTTT
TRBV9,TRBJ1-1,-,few,CASSVQGGDAAFF,TGTGCCAGCAGCGTTCAGGGAGGGGACGCAGCTTTCTTT
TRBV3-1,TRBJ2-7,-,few,CASSQQFYEQYF,TGTGCCAGCAGCCAACAGTTCTACGAGCAGTACTTC
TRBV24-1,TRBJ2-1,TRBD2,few,CATSPPRGTRNEQFF,TGTGCCACCAGCCCCCCTCGGGGGACTAGAAATGAGCAGTTCTTC
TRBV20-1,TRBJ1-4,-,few,CSTVRSEGLGKLFF,TGCAGTACCGTTCGGTCTGAAGGGTTAGGAAAACTGTTTTTT
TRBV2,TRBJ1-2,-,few,CASSSGTLYGYTF,TGTGCCAGCAGCTCCGGGACATTGTATGGCTACACCTTC
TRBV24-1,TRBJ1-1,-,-,CATSDRTYTEAFF,TGTGCCACCAGTGACCGCACATACACTGAAGCTTTCTTT
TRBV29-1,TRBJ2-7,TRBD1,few,CSVAGTGGFYEQYF,TGCAGCGTTGCGGGGACAGGGGGCTTCTACGAGCAGTACTTC
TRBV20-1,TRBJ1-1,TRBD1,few,CSGIQDRGPYLFAEAFF,TGCAGTGGGATCCAGGACAGGGGGCCTTATCTCTTCGCTGAAGCTTTCTTT
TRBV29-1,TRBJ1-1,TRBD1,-,CSVAGQGIEAFF,TGCAGCGTCGCCGGACAGGGAATTGAAGCTTTCTTT